This TCR beta chain was recovered during a study of identical twins. V lost 3 bases to trimming and J lost 0 bases, with 14 bases between them. The length of the CDR3 is 16 residues. In TCRdb, the 5' RACE reads were re-called with MiXCR into one record per CDR3 protein. The sample includes approximately 260,000 distinct CDR3 sequences, about 8% seen only once; the top ten take less than 4%. The sample holds a few counts of this clonotype. In addition, the sample was reused for a study of yellow fever vaccine responses in identical twins. That report adds: The authors reported partly convergent, partly personalized vaccine responses in identical twins.

V is TRBV23-1 and J is TRBJ2-5; possible D gene TRBD2, 5 bases. TRBV23-1 is filed as an ORF, its function uncertain. The sequencing input was CD8+ T cells sorted from blood. The origin of this receptor is a woman younger than 35 in good health. The CDR3 loop is CASSQELVGYQETQYF. CDR3 nucleotides: TGCGCCAGCAGTCAGGAACTAGTTGGGTACCAAGAGACCCAGTACTTC.